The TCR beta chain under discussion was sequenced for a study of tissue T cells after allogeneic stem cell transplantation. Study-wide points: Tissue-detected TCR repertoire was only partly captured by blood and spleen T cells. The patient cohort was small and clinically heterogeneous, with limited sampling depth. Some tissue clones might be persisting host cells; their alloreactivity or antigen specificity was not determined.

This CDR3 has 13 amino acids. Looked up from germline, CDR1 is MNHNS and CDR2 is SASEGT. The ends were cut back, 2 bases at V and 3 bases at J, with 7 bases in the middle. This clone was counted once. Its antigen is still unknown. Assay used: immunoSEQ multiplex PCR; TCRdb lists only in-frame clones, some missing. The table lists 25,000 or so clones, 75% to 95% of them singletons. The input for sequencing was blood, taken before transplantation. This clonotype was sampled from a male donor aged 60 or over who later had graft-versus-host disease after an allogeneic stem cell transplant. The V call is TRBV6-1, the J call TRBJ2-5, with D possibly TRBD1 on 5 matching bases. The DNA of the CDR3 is TGTGCCAGCAGTGAAAGGGGCGAAGAGACCCAGTACTTC. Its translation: CASSERGEETQYF.